The 16 T cell receptor beta chains listed next were all sequenced from one sample in a study of T cell changes during pregnancy in multiple sclerosis (dated by TCRdb to between 2018 and 2020). The library was generated by the immunoSEQ multiplex PCR assay. TCRdb holds this immuneACCESS table with in-frame rearrangements only. Some clones are missing; in checked studies, unresolved V genes explain under half, and the rest has no known cause. The sample table shows around 60,000 clones, and 80% to 90% are seen once. Jointly, the top ten make up about 2.7% of the sample. Here the sequenced sample was peripheral blood, taken in the first trimester of pregnancy. The receptors were gathered from a female donor with multiple sclerosis, enrolled in a pregnancy study.

V and J are TRBV14 and TRBJ2-1; no clear D gene. In germline, CDR1 is SGHDN, CDR2 FVKESK. Trimming shortened V by 0 bases and J by 3 bases, and 9 bases separated the two germline ends. The CDR3 is 15 amino acids. The CDR3 protein is CASSQEWYYYNEQFF. CDR3 in DNA: TGTGCCAGCAGCCAAGAGTGGTACTACTACAATGAGCAGTTCTTC. Full variable domain (rest looked up from reference TRBV14 and TRBJ2-1): EAGVTQFPSHSVIEKGQTVTLRCDPISGHDNLYWYRRVMGKEIKFLLHFVKESKQDESGMPNNRFLAERTGGTYSTLKVQPAELEDSGVYFCASSQEWYYYNEQFFGPGTRLTVL.

V usage is TRBV5-6 and J usage is TRBJ2-5; 10 bases are shared with TRBD2. Trimming at V came to 4 bases and at J to 2 bases, leaving 11 bases not matched to a gene. CDR1 and CDR2 (germline): SGHDT, YYEEEE. This CDR3 comprises 17 residues. CDR3 sequence (DNA): TGTGCCAGCAGCCCGTGGGGCGGAGCGGGAGGGCAAGAGACCCAGTACTTC. Translating gives CASSPWGGAGGQETQYF.

The rearrangement joins TRBV6-1 to TRBJ1-3, with D perhaps matching TRBD1 (6 bases). This CDR3 has 17 amino acids. The ends were cut back, 0 bases at V and 2 bases at J, with 14 bases in the middle. Germline V gene lookup returns CDR1 MNHNS and CDR2 SASEGT. The CDR3 region is CASSEAGAQGTGNTIYF. The DNA of the CDR3 is TGTGCCAGCAGTGAAGCGGGGGCGCAGGGCACTGGAAACACCATATATTTT.

The chain links TRBV28 to TRBJ2-2, with 8 positions matching TRBD2. Germline-derived CDR1 and CDR2 are MDHEN and SYDVKM. This CDR3 has 16 residues. With 5 bases clipped from V and 1 base from J, the junction kept 6 bases outside the gene matches. This CDR3 reads CASSLTGTRNTGELFF. DNA for the CDR3: TGTGCCAGCAGTCTAACCGGGACTAGGAACACCGGGGAGCTGTTTTTT. The full variable domain, in which reference TRBV28 and TRBJ2-2 provide the parts outside the CDR3, is DVKVTQSSRYLVKRTGEKVFLECVQDMDHENMFWYRQDPGLGLRLIYFSYDVKMKEKGDIPEGYSVSREKKERFSLILESASTNQTSMYLCASSLTGTRNTGELFFGEGSRLTVL.

The chain couples TRBV7-2 to TRBJ2-6; D perhaps matches TRBD2 (6 bases). From germline, CDR1 is SGHTA and CDR2 FQGNSA. V was clipped by 3 bases and J by 4 bases, with 10 bases between them. This CDR3 comprises 15 residues. CDR3 amino acids: CASSFSGVGANVLTF. The DNA for the CDR3 is TGTGCCAGCAGCTTTTCGGGAGTAGGGGCCAACGTCCTGACTTTC. Full variable domain (rest looked up from reference TRBV7-2 and TRBJ2-6): GAGVSQSPSNKVTEKGKDVELRCDPISGHTALYWYRQSLGQGLEFLIYFQGNSAPDKSGLPSDRFSAERTGGSVSTLTIQRTQQEDSAVYLCASSFSGVGANVLTFGAGSRLTVL.

This chain connects TRBV9 to TRBJ1-1, with D unresolved. Germline V gene data show CDR1 as SGDLS and CDR2 as YYNGEE. CDR3 length: 16 residues. With 4 bases removed from V and 4 bases from J, the gap between germline ends came to 20 bases. This CDR3 reads CASSPSSGHRFTEAFF. In DNA form, the CDR3 reads TGTGCCAGCAGCCCTTCCTCAGGCCACCGATTCACTGAAGCTTTCTTT.

V is TRBV5-1 and J is TRBJ2-7, with TRBD2 identical over 7 bases. Per the germline V gene, CDR1 is SGHRS and CDR2 is YFSETQ. V shed 0 bases, J shed 3 bases, and the junction held 15 bases outside the gene matches. The CDR3 is 18 amino acids. The CDR3 coding sequence is TGCGCCAGCAGCTTGGAACTAATAAAAGGACTAGAGGTCTACGAGCAGTACTTC. Its protein product is CASSLELIKGLEVYEQYF.

The gene calls are TRBV23-1 and TRBJ2-1, with a weak D call TRBD2 (5 bases). TRBV23-1 qualifies as an ORF whose function is uncertain. The germline V and J ends were trimmed by 0 bases and 12 bases, with 12 bases remaining between them. The CDR3 is made up of 13 amino acids. CDR3 DNA sequence: TGCGCCAGCAGTCAATCAAAACTAGAGGCGCAGTTCTTC. Amino acid sequence: CASSQSKLEAQFF.

The chain is built from TRBV7-2 and TRBJ2-7; TRBD2 matches 9 bases. V was pared by 2 bases and J by 2 bases, with 10 bases of the junction left unmatched. The CDR3 sequence is 17 residues long. Looked up from germline, CDR1 is SGHTA and CDR2 is FQGNSA. The CDR3 spells CASSLIGGGAWAYEQYF. CDR3 nucleotides: TGTGCCAGCAGCTTAATTGGCGGGGGGGCCTGGGCCTACGAGCAGTACTTC.

This chain links TRBV5-1 with TRBJ2-5, with 13 bases that match TRBD2. This CDR3 has 19 residues. The ends lost 1 base at V and 1 base at J; junction bases unmatched: 10. Germline values: CDR1 SGHRS, CDR2 YFSETQ. CDR3 sequence (DNA): TGCGCCAGCAGCTTGCCGTCGACTAGCGGGGGGAATTCCCAAGAGACCCAGTACTTC. As protein: CASSLPSTSGGNSQETQYF.

CDR3 sequence: CASSLGGGIYNEQFF. CDR3 in DNA: TGTGCCAGCAGCTTAGGCGGGGGGATATACAATGAGCAGTTCTTC. V is TRBV7-3 and J is TRBJ2-1, with TRBD2 matching 8 bases. The CDR3 covers 15 residues. V lost 2 bases, J lost 4 bases, and 4 bases stayed unmatched. CDR1 and CDR2 from the germline V gene are SGHTA and FQGTGA.

The V gene is TRBV7-4, the J gene TRBJ2-7; 10 nucleotides line up with TRBD1. Germline CDR1 and CDR2: SGHVT and SQSDAQ. V lost 0 bases, J lost 3 bases, and 26 bases stayed unmatched. The CDR3 is 23 residues long. CDR3 sequence: CASSLAPGQGRGGGRAPYYEQYF. CDR3 sequence (DNA): TGTGCCAGCAGCTTAGCGCCGGGACAGGGGAGAGGAGGAGGGAGGGCCCCCTACTACGAGCAGTACTTC.

V usage is TRBV9 and J usage is TRBJ1-3, with D tentatively TRBD1 (6 bases). The germline CDR1 and CDR2 sequences are SGDLS and YYNGEE. This CDR3 spans 15 amino acids. Deletions cut 0 bases from V and 0 bases from J, with 7 bases between. The CDR3 DNA sequence: TGTGCCAGCAGCGTAGGGACAGTCTCTGGAAACACCATATATTTT. Translating gives CASSVGTVSGNTIYF. Drawing the rest from reference TRBV9 and TRBJ1-3, the complete variable domain is DSGVTQTPKHLITATGQRVTLRCSPRSGDLSVYWYQQSLDQGLQFLIQYYNGEERAKGNILERFSAQQFPDLHSELNLSSLELGDSALYFCASSVGTVSGNTIYFGEGSWLTVV.

The chain employs TRBV5-1 and TRBJ1-4; D is undetermined. The CDR3 has 15 residues. The germline V and J ends were trimmed by 0 bases and 6 bases, with 12 bases remaining between them. CDR1 is SGHRS and CDR2 is YFSETQ in the germline V gene. CDR3 sequence (DNA): TGCGCCAGCAGCTTGGTTGGCAGACGGGATGAAAAACTGTTTTTT. Amino acid sequence: CASSLVGRRDEKLFF.

This clone showed up just a few times. This sequence joins TRBV6-1 and TRBJ1-1, with D hard to call. The CDR3 is 11 amino acids. V was trimmed by 7 bases and J by 5 bases, leaving 8 bases between them. Germline lookup yields CDR1 MNHNS and CDR2 SASEGT. The CDR3 DNA sequence: TGTGCCAGCATCTGGGCGACTGAAGCTTTCTTT. Translated, it gives CASIWATEAFF.

This sequence joins TRBV7-2 and TRBJ2-7; 8 nucleotides align to TRBD1. Germline values: CDR1 SGHTA, CDR2 FQGNSA. CDR3 size: 14 residues. Trimming at V came to 9 bases and at J to 1 base, leaving 8 bases not matched to a gene. This CDR3 reads CASVQGVGSYEQYF. CDR3 DNA: TGTGCCAGTGTACAGGGGGTAGGGTCCTACGAGCAGTACTTC.